This TCR beta chain was recorded in a study of blood T cells in healthy people across ages. The donors, aged about 6 to 100, were healthy Caucasians from Russia. The CDR3 length is 17 residues. For this clonotype: A junction boundary mismatches the germline segment, possibly from a read error.

A sample-barcoded 5' primer and a J-beta primer mix were used in a second PCR of about 7 to 12 cycles. TCRdb reprocessed the 5' RACE reads via MiXCR and lists one record per CDR3 protein. Here the sample spans fewer than 900,000 distinct CDR3 sequences, approximately 49% being singletons. The origin of this receptor is a woman aged 60-75 years in good health. V gene TRBV12-3 or TRBV12-4 combines with J gene TRBJ2-3, with D maybe TRBD2 (6 bases). Sequencing used blood. CDR3 region: CASSLFPFGGSTDTEYF. The CDR3 DNA is TGTGCCAGCAGTTTGTTCCCCTTCGGGGGAAGCACAGATACGGAGTATTTT.